This T cell receptor beta chain originates from a study of blood T cell repertoires in COVID-19. Original processing methods: Estimation of nucleated cell counts relied on the amplification of reference gene primers. Profiled with immunoSEQ multiplex PCR; TCRdb holds only in-frame clones, not every one. V and J calls and clone size are given by that table; D and trimming were obtained from the DNA. The repertoire includes approximately 400,000 clones, about 89% of them detected once, and about 0.9% sits in the top ten. V was clipped by 2 bases and J by 7 bases; unmatched bases: 3. The CDR3 totals 13 residues. CDR1 is MNHEY and CDR2 is SVGAGI in the germline V gene. During the 2 weeks before they entered the study, exposed participants had met someone with a PCR-confirmed or clinician-diagnosed COVID-19 case. This clone was counted once.

The chain joins TRBV6-5 to TRBJ1-2; 8 positions agree with TRBD1. The origin of this receptor is a woman aged 40 to 49 who had been exposed to COVID-19. Sequenced material: PBMCs or T cells enriched from blood (not recorded which). The CDR3 DNA reads TGTGCCAGCAGTTACCCGGACAGGGCTGGCTACACCTTC. This gives the protein CASSYPDRAGYTF.